The rows below give T cell receptor beta chains drawn from one sample of a study of shared clonotypes between healthy human individuals. Libraries were prepared by immunoSEQ multiplex PCR; TCRdb keeps only in-frame clonotypes and omits some of them. Here the sample spans 1.5 million to 2.5 million clones, about 95% being singletons. The source material was naive CD8+ T cells sorted from blood. The source is a man between 18 and 29 years old in good health. The CDR3 runs from the conserved cysteine through the conserved F or W. Each record gives: V gene, clone size, CDR3 length, J gene, D gene, CDR3 DNA, CDR3 protein. D genes are given only for firm matches. Size values are once, few and many counts, or a class for expanded clones, and some rows have none.

TRBV29-1	.	12	TRBJ1-2	.	TGCAGCGTTGTCGGGTTAGGCTATGGCTACACCTTC	CSVVGLGYGYTF
TRBV5-6	.	16	TRBJ2-7	.	TGTGCCAGCAGCGAAACCGGGACCCGCTTTTGGTACGAGCAGTACTTC	CASSETGTRFWYEQYF
TRBV2	.	12	TRBJ2-7	.	TGTGCCAGCGAGGACAGCCTCTACGAGCAGTACTTC	CASEDSLYEQYF
TRBV10-1	once	12	TRBJ1-1	.	TGCGCCAGCAGTGAGTCGAGCAATGCAGCTTTCTTT	CASSESSNAAFF
TRBV6-1	once	10	TRBJ2-7	.	TGTGCCAGCAGTGATCACGAGCAGTACTTC	CASSDHEQYF
TRBV19	.	14	TRBJ2-1	.	TGTGCCAGTAGTATCTTAGCGGCTTACAATGAGCAGTTCTTC	CASSILAAYNEQFF
TRBV7-2	.	15	TRBJ1-1	.	TGTGCCAGCAGACCGGATTTATCGTGGTACACTGAAGCTTTCTTT	CASRPDLSWYTEAFF
TRBV7-8	once	17	TRBJ2-1	TRBD2	TGTGCCAGCAGCTTAAAGCGCGGCGGGAGGGTCTTCAATGAGCAGTTCTTC	CASSLKRGGRVFNEQFF
TRBV5-1	.	13	TRBJ2-1	TRBD2	TGCGCCAGCAGCTTGGCGGGAGGAGGGAAAGGGTTCTTC	CASSLAGGGKGFF
TRBV18	.	15	TRBJ2-3	TRBD1	TGTGCCAGCTCACGCGGGACAGGGCCCACAGATACGCAGTATTTT	CASSRGTGPTDTQYF
TRBV11-2	.	14	TRBJ2-3	.	TGTGCCAGCAGCTTAGACTCGTACTTGGATACGCAGTATTTT	CASSLDSYLDTQYF
TRBV7-8	.	14	TRBJ2-7	.	TGTGCCAGCAGCTACGCCGGGAGCGGAGGGGAGCAGTACTTC	CASSYAGSGGEQYF
TRBV28	.	13	TRBJ2-7	.	TGTGCCAGCAGTGGGGGAGTATCTTACGAGCAGTACTTC	CASSGGVSYEQYF
TRBV27	.	16	TRBJ2-2	TRBD2	TGTGCCAGCAGTTCTGGACTAGCGGGGGGGCCCGGGGAGCTGTTTTTT	CASSSGLAGGPGELFF
TRBV5-1	.	16	TRBJ2-7	.	TGCGCCAGCAGCTTGGTTCCCCAGCCGGAAGCCTACGAGCAGTACTTC	CASSLVPQPEAYEQYF
TRBV12-5	.	13	TRBJ2-5	.	TGTGCTAGTGCGGAAGGTTCATGGGAGACCCAGTACTTC	CASAEGSWETQYF
TRBV14	.	13	TRBJ2-1	.	TGTGCCAGCAGCCAAGATCTCCCTAATGAGCAGTTCTTC	CASSQDLPNEQFF
TRBV30	.	19	TRBJ2-7	TRBD1	TGTGCCTGGAGTGAGACAGGGGTTCGACCGGACAGGCCCTCCTACGAGCAGTACTTC	CAWSETGVRPDRPSYEQYF
TRBV7-9	.	13	TRBJ2-7	.	TGTGCCAGCAGCTCTCCGGGGGCCTACGAGCAGTACTTC	CASSSPGAYEQYF